The clone carrying this TCR beta chain was observed a single time. These data come from a study of blood T cell repertoires in COVID-19. Enrollment of patients from Seattle took place during active infection, with longitudinal follow-up. Clones were sequenced by immunoSEQ multiplex PCR, and TCRdb holds only the in-frame ones, with some missing. The table has 200,000 to 250,000 clones, approximately 83% seen once. The V gene lost 4 bases and the J gene lost 4 bases, with 17 bases spanning the gap. The germline gives CDR1 LNHDA, CDR2 SQIVND (reference sequence). This CDR3 region has 16 residues. Sequencing was done on a sample of peripheral blood. This TCR was sampled from a woman in her 30s with COVID-19, enrolled during active disease. V is TRBV19 and J is TRBJ2-1, with D maybe TRBD1 (5 bases). CDR3 in amino acids: CASSTLDRKMYNEQFF. In DNA form, the CDR3 reads TGTGCCAGTAGTACCCTAGACAGAAAAATGTACAATGAGCAGTTCTTC.